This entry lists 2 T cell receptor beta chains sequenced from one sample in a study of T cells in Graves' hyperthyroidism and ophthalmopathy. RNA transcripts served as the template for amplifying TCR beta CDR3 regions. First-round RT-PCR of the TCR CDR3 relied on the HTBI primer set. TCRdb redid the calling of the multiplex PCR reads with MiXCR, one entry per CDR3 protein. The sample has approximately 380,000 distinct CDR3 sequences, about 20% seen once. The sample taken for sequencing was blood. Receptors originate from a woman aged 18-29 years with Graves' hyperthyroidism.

The CDR3 spells CASSDLGQETQYF. The CDR3 coding sequence is TGTGCCAGCAGCGATCTAGGACAAGAGACCCAGTACTTC. The chain recombines TRBV9 with TRBJ2-5; no reliable D call. Trimming pared 3 bases from V and 2 bases from J, leaving 8 bases between. This CDR3 spans 13 amino acids. Germline loops: CDR1 SGDLS, CDR2 YYNGEE.

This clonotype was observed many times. The chain's CDR3 is CATTSITTYEQYF. The DNA for the CDR3 is TGTGCCACGACGTCTATTACCACCTACGAGCAGTACTTC. The chain joins TRBV2 to TRBJ2-7, with no clear D. The CDR3 sequence is 13 residues long. The germline V and J ends were trimmed by 10 bases and 2 bases, with 15 bases remaining between them. From germline, CDR1 is SNHLY and CDR2 FYNNEI.